This entry lists 6 T cell receptor beta chains sequenced from one sample in a study of shared clonotypes between healthy human individuals. The table came from immunoSEQ multiplex PCR; TCRdb's copy has only in-frame clones and leaves some out. Altogether some 530,000 clones are present, 70% to 85% being singletons, with the ten largest covering around 13%. The sequencing sample was made of PBMCs. The receptors come from a woman in her forties in good health. Some clones in this sample may be carry-over from other donors' samples.

The gene calls are TRBV5-6 and TRBJ2-1; D might be TRBD1 (6 bases). The V and J ends lost 7 bases and 4 bases respectively, with 18 bases between them. This CDR3 has 15 amino acids. Germline loops: CDR1 SGHDT, CDR2 YYEEEE. The CDR3 coding sequence is TGTGCCAGCGGGGTTACAGGGAATCCTTACAATGAGCAGTTCTTC. This gives the protein CASGVTGNPYNEQFF.

The V gene is TRBV28, the J gene TRBJ1-5; D gene ambiguous. This CDR3 region has 16 residues. V shed 3 bases and J shed 0 bases, with 12 bases lying between them. Germline values: CDR1 MDHEN, CDR2 SYDVKM. Here the CDR3 DNA reads TGTGCCAGCAGTTTTGCCCCCTACATTAGCAATCAGCCCCAGCATTTT. As protein: CASSFAPYISNQPQHF.

The CDR3 spells CASSIRQGAGDEAFF. The DNA of the CDR3 is TGTGCCAGCAGCATCAGACAGGGGGCAGGGGATGAAGCTTTCTTT. The genes are TRBV7-2 and TRBJ1-1; TRBD1 matches 10 bases. Per the germline V gene, CDR1 is SGHTA and CDR2 is FQGNSA. Trimming removed 5 bases from V and 7 bases from J; junction bases left unmatched: 10. This CDR3 region has 15 residues.

The chain carries TRBV2 and TRBJ2-5; TRBD1 agrees at 7 bases. CDR3 length equals 15 residues. The germline V gene encodes CDR1 SNHLY and CDR2 FYNNEI. The trim removed 6 bases at V and 1 base at J, leaving 8 bases unmatched. DNA of the CDR3: TGTGCCAGCAGCCTTGGACAGGCGCCCCAAGAGACCCAGTACTTC. This codes for CASSLGQAPQETQYF. The full variable domain, rest sourced from reference TRBV2 and TRBJ2-5, is EPEVTQTPSHQVTQMGQEVILRCVPISNHLYFYWYRQILGQKVEFLVSFYNNEISEKSEIFDDQFSVERPDGSNFTLKIRSTKLEDSAMYFCASSLGQAPQETQYFGPGTRLLVL.

The J gene is TRBJ2-7, the V gene TRBV11-2; no clear D gene. V gave up 1 base and J gave up 0 bases, with 10 bases separating them. CDR3 length: 15 residues. Germline CDR1 SGHAT, CDR2 FQNNGV. CDR3 sequence: CASSLVPQTSYEQYF. The DNA of the CDR3 is TGTGCCAGCAGCTTAGTTCCGCAGACCTCCTACGAGCAGTACTTC.

This chain connects TRBV29-1 to TRBJ2-1; TRBD2 matches 11 bases. The germline V gene encodes CDR1 SQVTM and CDR2 ANQGSEA. This CDR3 has 14 residues. V was clipped by 6 bases and J by 10 bases; unmatched bases: 11. The CDR3 DNA reads TGCAGCGTATCCTCGCTAGCGGGGGGAGTGGAGCAGTTCTTC. It encodes CSVSSLAGGVEQFF.